This TCR beta chain was identified in a study of T cell responses to AZD1222 COVID-19 vaccine. Remarks on this clone: Its antigen remains unidentified.

Germline CDR1 reads MDHEN; CDR2 reads SYDVKM. V shed 5 bases and J shed 5 bases, with 15 bases lying between them. The CDR3 loop spans 14 amino acids. The protocol was immunoSEQ multiplex PCR, while the TCRdb copy is restricted to in-frame clones and leaves out a portion. The sample yields roughly 58,000 clones, approximately 85% seen once. The study, taken as a whole, reports: Epitopes outside B.1.351 and B.1.1.7 mutated regions reportedly drew nearly half of spike TCRs. The donor cohort was predominantly white British with a female majority, and clonal diversity may have been underestimated. When two AZD1222 doses had been given, Spike-specific TCR breadth and depth rose.

Sequenced material: peripheral blood, taken on day 0 of MenACWY control vaccination. This receptor was taken from an adult in good health. The V and J genes are TRBV28 and TRBJ2-5; D ambiguous. The CDR3 spells CASSVDPKRETQYF. The CDR3 region has the DNA TGTGCCAGCAGTGTTGACCCCAAACGGGAGACCCAGTACTTC.